This is a list of T cell receptor beta chains from one sample in a study of OX40 agonist ivuxolimab in advanced cancers. Profiling relied on immunoSEQ multiplex PCR, and the TCRdb table lists in-frame clones only, not all of them. The sample holds 30,000 to 40,000 clones, 65% to 80% seen once. Material: CD4+ or CD8+ T cells sorted from blood, obtained in a trial of the OX40 agonist ivuxolimab. Receptors were obtained from an adult with an advanced solid tumor such as melanoma, head and neck, liver or kidney cancer. The CDR3 runs from the conserved cysteine through the conserved F or W. D genes are given only for firm matches. The listing skips clone size in some rows; elsewhere it reads once, few, many or a size class.

j_call,clone_size,d_call,v_call,cdr3_nt,cdr3_aa
TRBJ2-3,-,TRBD2,TRBV18,TGTGCCAGCTCACCACTACTACTAGCGAAGACTAGCACAGATACGCAGTATTTT,CASSPLLLAKTSTDTQYF
TRBJ2-5,-,TRBD1,TRBV7-3,TGTGCCAGCAGCGCTTTTGACAGGGGAAAAGAGACCCAGTACTTC,CASSAFDRGKETQYF
TRBJ2-5,-,TRBD2,TRBV19,TGTGCCAGTAGTATGAGGGGACTAGAGGAGACCCAGTACTTC,CASSMRGLEETQYF
TRBJ1-4,-,-,TRBV25-1,TGTGCCAGCAGTGAATACACAGGGTTTGAAAAACTGTTTTTT,CASSEYTGFEKLFF
TRBJ2-7,-,-,TRBV4-2,TGTGCCAGCAGCCGCGAGGTGGGTACCTACGAGCAGTACTTC,CASSREVGTYEQYF
TRBJ2-1,-,-,TRBV18,TGTGCCAGCTCATCCGGGTCCGACAATGAGCAGTTCTTC,CASSSGSDNEQFF
TRBJ2-7,once,TRBD2,TRBV6-5,TGTGCCAGCAGTTTGGGACTAGCGGGGGTCTTCTACGAGCAGTACTTC,CASSLGLAGVFYEQYF
TRBJ2-3,-,-,TRBV29-1,TGCAGCGTTGAAGGGTCCAGCACAGATACGCAGTATTTT,CSVEGSSTDTQYF
TRBJ2-3,-,TRBD1,TRBV10-3,TGTGCCAGCAGCCCCGGACAGGGGATCACAGATACGCAGTATTTT,CASSPGQGITDTQYF
TRBJ2-3,once,-,TRBV7-6,TGTGCCAGCAGCTTAGCGAATACAGATACGCAGTATTTT,CASSLANTDTQYF
TRBJ1-4,-,-,TRBV5-1,TGCGCCAGCAGTTCATCCGACGTAGAAAAACTGTTTTTT,CASSSSDVEKLFF
TRBJ2-3,-,-,TRBV18,TGTGCCAGCTCACCCCGGGACATACCTCGAACAGATACGCAGTATTTT,CASSPRDIPRTDTQYF
TRBJ1-2,-,-,TRBV10-2,TGCGCCAGCAGCATCAGGGAGGGTGGCTACACCTTC,CASSIREGGYTF
TRBJ2-3,-,TRBD1,TRBV19,TGTGCCAGTAGTATGACAGGGCTCGGCACAGATACGCAGTATTTT,CASSMTGLGTDTQYF
TRBJ2-1,-,-,TRBV27,TGTGCCAGCAGGGCCCGGATTAGCTCCTACAATGAGCAGTTCTTC,CASRARISSYNEQFF